The present T cell receptor beta chain was sequenced within a study of shared clonotypes between healthy human individuals. Deep was the level used in running the assay. TCRdb keeps only in-frame clones here, not all; method: immunoSEQ multiplex PCR. The table has about 2.4 million clones, more than 85% seen once. General study results and limits: Donor clonotype sharing was expected to depend on sequencing depth. Non-shared clonotypes were found to have lower generation probabilities than the clonotypes that were shared by all four of the sorted-subset donors.

This CDR3 spans 12 amino acids. V was shortened by 5 bases and J by 8 bases, with 10 bases between the two germline ends. From germline, CDR1 is KGHSH and CDR2 LQKENI. In regard to this clone: What it binds is not known.

This sequence originates from a man between 18 and 29 years old in good health. Some clones in this sample may be carry-over from other donors' samples. The chain recombines TRBV18 with TRBJ2-1, with D perhaps TRBD2 (5 bases). Sample: naive CD4+ T cells from PBMCs. The subset is: CD45RA+ positively selected. The CDR3 region is CASSEERYEQFF. CDR3 coding DNA: TGTGCCAGCTCAGAGGAGCGGTATGAGCAGTTCTTC.